The rows below give T cell receptor beta chains drawn from one sample of a study of identical twins. TCRdb itself ran the 5' RACE reads through MiXCR, one entry per CDR3 protein. The sample lists nearly 200,000 distinct CDR3 sequences, less than 20% occurring once. This sample also belongs to another study, concerning T cells expressing NK-cell markers.

The source material was CD8+ T cells sorted from blood. The receptors shown here come from a woman in her late teens or twenties in good health. The CDR3 runs from the conserved cysteine through the conserved F or W. The order of the fields is V gene, D gene, clone size, J gene, CDR3 protein, CDR3 DNA. D genes are given only for firm matches. Expanded clones get a size class; other rows say once, few or many, or leave the size out.

>TRBV2|.|.|TRBJ2-7
CASGLGEQYF
TGTGCCAGCGGCCTAGGAGAGCAGTACTTC
>TRBV2|.|.|TRBJ1-1
CASQGKTEAFF
TGTGCCAGCCAGGGGAAGACTGAAGCTTTCTTT
>TRBV5-1|.|.|TRBJ2-1
CASSLWSSNEQFF
TGCGCCAGCAGCTTGTGGTCCTCGAATGAGCAGTTCTTC
>TRBV15|TRBD2|many|TRBJ2-1
CATSIRWTSPPNEQFF
TGTGCCACCAGCATTAGATGGACTAGCCCCCCTAATGAGCAGTTCTTC
>TRBV7-8|.|many|TRBJ2-7
CASSLAKGEQYF
TGTGCCAGCAGCTTAGCGAAAGGCGAGCAGTACTTC
>TRBV20-1|.|few|TRBJ1-1
CSAKGWNTEAFF
TGCAGTGCTAAAGGTTGGAACACTGAAGCTTTCTTT
>TRBV7-9|.|.|TRBJ2-1
CASNLGPYGEQFF
TGTGCCAGCAACCTTGGACCATACGGTGAGCAGTTCTTC
>TRBV7-8|.|.|TRBJ2-7
CASSLGIGYEQYF
TGTGCCAGCAGCTTAGGAATCGGCTACGAGCAGTACTTC
>TRBV27|.|many|TRBJ1-5
CASTLSVNQPQHF
TGTGCCAGCACCTTGAGTGTCAATCAGCCCCAGCATTTT
>TRBV19|.|few|TRBJ1-1
CASGWPLEAFF
TGTGCGAGTGGGTGGCCTCTTGAAGCTTTCTTT
>TRBV29-1|.|many|TRBJ2-1
CSVPLLRTTHEQFF
TGCAGCGTGCCATTGTTAAGGACGACCCATGAGCAGTTCTTC
>TRBV5-5|.|.|TRBJ1-4
CASSLSGGEGEKLFF
TGTGCCAGCAGCCTTTCCGGAGGGGAAGGTGAAAAACTGTTTTTT
>TRBV12-3/TRBV12-4|TRBD1|.|TRBJ2-1
CASSSAGTGSYNEQFF
TGTGCCAGCAGTTCCGCCGGGACAGGCTCCTACAATGAGCAGTTCTTC
>TRBV19|TRBD2|.|TRBJ2-7
CASSIGRGLAGFYEQYF
TGTGCCAGTAGTATAGGACGTGGACTAGCGGGATTTTACGAGCAGTACTTC
>TRBV5-8|TRBD1|few|TRBJ2-3
CASSFGQGLNQPQYF
TGTGCCAGCAGCTTCGGACAGGGTCTCAATCAGCCCCAGTATTTT
>TRBV7-9|.|few|TRBJ2-7
CASSLGGGPYEQYF
TGTGCCAGCAGCTTGGGAGGGGGGCCCTACGAGCAGTACTTC
>TRBV6-5|.|few|TRBJ1-3
CASSYLGLSGNTIYF
TGTGCCAGCAGTTACTTGGGGCTCTCTGGAAACACCATATATTTT
>TRBV3-1|.|once|TRBJ2-7
CASSQEDSEQYF
TGTGCCAGCAGCCAAGAAGATAGTGAGCAGTACTTC
>TRBV29-1|.|.|TRBJ2-5
CSVEVLAAQETQYF
TGCAGCGTTGAGGTCTTGGCAGCTCAAGAGACCCAGTACTTC
>TRBV6-2/TRBV6-3|.|.|TRBJ2-5
CASSPDLQETQYF
TGTGCCAGCAGCCCTGACTTGCAAGAGACCCAGTACTTC
>TRBV2|TRBD2|.|TRBJ2-7
CASNLGGGSGEQYF
TGTGCCAGCAACCTTGGCGGGGGGTCAGGCGAGCAGTACTTC
>TRBV24-1|.|few|TRBJ2-3
CATSDSPWADTQYF
TGTGCCACCTCAGACTCTCCCTGGGCAGATACGCAGTATTTT
>TRBV9|.|few|TRBJ2-3
CASSVVSGTDTQYF
TGTGCCAGCAGCGTAGTAAGCGGAACAGATACGCAGTATTTT
>TRBV7-8|.|few|TRBJ2-2
CASSTLAPGELFF
TGTGCCAGCAGCACTCTAGCTCCCGGGGAGCTGTTTTTT
>TRBV7-9|.|.|TRBJ2-1
CASSLIRDPENEQFF
TGTGCCAGCAGCTTAATTAGGGACCCAGAGAATGAGCAGTTCTTC
>TRBV7-9|.|few|TRBJ2-7
CASSYGSGDHYEQYF
TGTGCCAGCAGCTATGGTTCAGGGGACCACTACGAGCAGTACTTC
>TRBV6-2/TRBV6-3|.|many|TRBJ2-1
CASSGGISYNEQFF
TGTGCCAGCTCGGGGGGCATCTCCTACAATGAGCAGTTCTTC
>TRBV5-1|.|few|TRBJ2-7
CASSLQFSRGSYEQYF
TGCGCCAGCAGCTTGCAGTTTAGTCGGGGCTCCTACGAGCAGTACTTC
>TRBV4-1|TRBD1|many|TRBJ1-6
CASSGQGSLGNSPLHF
TGCGCCAGCAGCGGACAGGGGTCCCTGGGGAATTCACCCCTCCACTTT
>TRBV12-3/TRBV12-4|.|few|TRBJ2-1
CASSPGGLVGGNEQFF
TGTGCCAGCAGTCCGGGGGGCTTGGTTGGGGGCAATGAGCAGTTCTTC
>TRBV20-1|.|few|TRBJ2-3
CSASGSRSDTQYF
TGCAGTGCTAGCGGGAGTCGGTCAGATACGCAGTATTTT
>TRBV27|.|.|TRBJ2-1
CASTQLGGLYNEQFF
TGTGCCAGCACCCAGCTGGGGGGCCTCTACAATGAGCAGTTCTTC
>TRBV12-5|.|.|TRBJ1-2
CASGLAGILYGYTF
TGTGCTAGTGGTTTGGCCGGCATCTTATATGGCTACACCTTC
>TRBV12-3/TRBV12-4|.|.|TRBJ1-2
CASSLVQGLDGYTF
TGTGCCAGCAGTTTAGTCCAGGGGTTAGATGGCTACACCTTC
>TRBV10-3|TRBD2|.|TRBJ2-2
CAISVAGGSLGELFF
TGTGCCATCAGTGTAGCGGGAGGCTCCCTCGGGGAGCTGTTTTTT
>TRBV9|TRBD1|.|TRBJ2-7
CASSVAGAGGDEQYF
TGTGCCAGCAGCGTAGCTGGGGCAGGGGGAGACGAGCAGTACTTC
>TRBV4-2|.|few|TRBJ1-1
CASSQDYSLGTEAFF
TGTGCCAGCAGCCAAGACTACTCCCTGGGCACTGAAGCTTTCTTT
>TRBV10-2|.|few|TRBJ2-5
CASRNRDTTETQYF
TGCGCCAGCAGGAACAGGGATACAACGGAGACCCAGTACTTC
>TRBV18|.|.|TRBJ1-1
CASSGQNTEAFF
TGTGCCAGCTCGGGACAGAACACTGAAGCTTTCTTT
>TRBV7-8|.|few|TRBJ2-5
CASTMELAHETQYF
TGTGCCAGCACCATGGAACTAGCCCACGAGACCCAGTACTTC
>TRBV14|.|few|TRBJ2-3
CASSQGLLGDTQYF
TGTGCCAGCAGCCAGGGACTGCTCGGAGATACGCAGTATTTT
>TRBV23-1|.|few|TRBJ1-5
CASSQIKDDTQPQHF
TGCGCCAGCAGTCAAATAAAGGACGATACGCAGCCCCAGCATTTT